This T cell receptor beta chain was identified during a study of blood T cell repertoires in COVID-19. For the study at large: Italy, Spain and the United States were the sources of the convalescent and acute COVID-19 samples.

Per the original data handling: Amplification from reference gene primers served as the basis for estimated nucleated cell counts. The method was immunoSEQ multiplex PCR; TCRdb's version includes in-frame clones alone and lacks a portion of them. Clonal size and the V and J genes are those of that table, whereas D and trimming came from the DNA. Of approximately 150,000 clones listed, around 82% were seen once; the top ten hold roughly 9.6%. CDR1 is SGHRS and CDR2 is YFSETQ in the germline V gene. There are 13 residues in the CDR3. V lost 4 bases to trimming and J lost 0 bases, with 7 bases between them.

The sequence derives from a man aged 60 to 69 with active or convalescent COVID-19. The V call is TRBV5-1, the J call TRBJ2-5; D not resolved. The sequencing sample was made of peripheral blood. In DNA form, the CDR3 reads TGCGCCAGCAGCCTCGACAACCAAGAGACCCAGTACTTC. The encoded protein is CASSLDNQETQYF. Filled out from reference TRBV5-1 and TRBJ2-5, the complete variable domain reads KAGVTQTPRYLIKTRGQQVTLSCSPISGHRSVSWYQQTPGQGLQFLFEYFSETQRNKGNFPGRFSGRQFSNSRSEMNVSTLELGDSALYLCASSLDNQETQYFGPGTRLLVL.